This TCR beta chain was sequenced during a study of T cells in Graves' hyperthyroidism and ophthalmopathy. Template material for amplifying TCR beta CDR3 regions consisted of RNA transcripts. The primer set for the first-round RT-PCR of the TCR CDR3 was HTBI. From the multiplex PCR reads, TCRdb called clonotypes with MiXCR, one entry per CDR3 protein. The table shows approximately 530,000 distinct CDR3 sequences, with 20% occurring only once. The CDR3 is made up of 16 amino acids. Germline trimming cut 5 bases from V and 6 bases from J; bases unmatched to any gene: 12. The germline V gene has CDR1 MNHEY and CDR2 SVGEGT. This clonotype was seen a handful of times. Uncontrolled infection, other autoimmune disease, pregnancy or lactation led to exclusion. On the basis of clinical symptoms, serum thyroxine and TRAb, thyroid ultrasound and orbital computed tomography, diagnoses were made. An approximately 10 ml volume of fresh peripheral blood provided the PBMCs.

Sequenced: blood. This chain links TRBV6-2 or TRBV6-3 with TRBJ2-1, with 8 bases aligning to TRBD2. This clonotype was obtained from a man in his forties with Graves' ophthalmopathy. The CDR3 nucleotides read TGTGCCAGCAGTCGCCCTAGCGGGCATCCTATCAATGAGCAGTTCTTC. Its translation: CASSRPSGHPINEQFF.